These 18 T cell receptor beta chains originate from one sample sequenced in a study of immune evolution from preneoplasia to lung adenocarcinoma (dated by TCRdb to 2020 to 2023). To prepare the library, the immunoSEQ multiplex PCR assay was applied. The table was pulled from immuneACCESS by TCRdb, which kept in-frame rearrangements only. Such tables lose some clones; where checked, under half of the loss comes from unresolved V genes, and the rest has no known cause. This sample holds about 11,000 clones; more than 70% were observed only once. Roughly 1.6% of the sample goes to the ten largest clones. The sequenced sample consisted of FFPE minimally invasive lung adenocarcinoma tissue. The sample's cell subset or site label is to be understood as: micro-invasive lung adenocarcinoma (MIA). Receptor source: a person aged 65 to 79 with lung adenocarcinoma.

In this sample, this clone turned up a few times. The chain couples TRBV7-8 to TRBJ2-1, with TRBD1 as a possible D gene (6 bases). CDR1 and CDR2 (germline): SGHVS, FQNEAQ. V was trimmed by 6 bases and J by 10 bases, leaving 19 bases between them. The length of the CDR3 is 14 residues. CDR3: CASSERSGTREQFF. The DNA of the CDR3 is TGTGCCAGCAGTGAAAGGTCCGGGACAAGAGAGCAGTTCTTC.

The CDR3 region has the DNA TGTGCCTGGTCCAGCTCTGGAAACACCATATATTTT. Protein product: CAWSSSGNTIYF. The J gene is TRBJ1-3, the V gene TRBV30, with D unclear. The V end was cut by 5 bases, the J end by 0 bases, with 5 bases between. The length of the CDR3 is 12 residues. Germline-derived CDR1 and CDR2 are GTSNPN and SVGIG (reference sequence).

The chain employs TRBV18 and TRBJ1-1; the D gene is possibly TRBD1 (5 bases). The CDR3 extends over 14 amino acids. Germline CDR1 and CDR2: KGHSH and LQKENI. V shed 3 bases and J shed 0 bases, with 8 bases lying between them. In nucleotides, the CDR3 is TGTGCCAGCTCACCCCCGGGGGTGAACACTGAAGCTTTCTTT. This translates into CASSPPGVNTEAFF.

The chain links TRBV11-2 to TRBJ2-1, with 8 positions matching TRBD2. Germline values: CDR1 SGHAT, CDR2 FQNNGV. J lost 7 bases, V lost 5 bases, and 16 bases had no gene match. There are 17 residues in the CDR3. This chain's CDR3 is CASSRTTLAGGRNEQFF. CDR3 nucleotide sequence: TGTGCCAGCAGCCGTACAACGTTGGCGGGGGGTCGGAATGAGCAGTTCTTC.

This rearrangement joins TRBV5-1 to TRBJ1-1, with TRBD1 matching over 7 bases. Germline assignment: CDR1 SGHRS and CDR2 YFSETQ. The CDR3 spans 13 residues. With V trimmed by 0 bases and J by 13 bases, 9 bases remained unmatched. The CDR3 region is CASSLGQGYEDFF. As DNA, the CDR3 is TGCGCCAGCAGCTTGGGACAGGGATACGAGGATTTCTTT. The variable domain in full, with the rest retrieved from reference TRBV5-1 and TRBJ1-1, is KAGVTQTPRYLIKTRGQQVTLSCSPISGHRSVSWYQQTPGQGLQFLFEYFSETQRNKGNFPGRFSGRQFSNSRSEMNVSTLELGDSALYLCASSLGQGYEDFFGQGTRLTVV.

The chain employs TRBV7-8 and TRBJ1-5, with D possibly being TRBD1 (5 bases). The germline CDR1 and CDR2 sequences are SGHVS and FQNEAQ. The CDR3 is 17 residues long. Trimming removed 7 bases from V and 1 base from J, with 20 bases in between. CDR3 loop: CASTPWGGGVSNQPQHF. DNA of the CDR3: TGTGCCAGCACTCCCTGGGGGGGAGGGGTGAGCAATCAGCCCCAGCATTTT.

CDR3 sequence: CASSPRFSGRGYEQYF. The CDR3 DNA reads TGTGCCAGCAGCCCCCGGTTTAGCGGGAGGGGCTACGAGCAGTACTTC. The chain carries TRBV7-8 and TRBJ2-7, with 11 bases aligning to TRBD2. Germline assignment: CDR1 SGHVS and CDR2 FQNEAQ. J gave up 3 bases and V 5 bases, and 9 bases lay outside the gene matches. This CDR3 comprises 16 residues.

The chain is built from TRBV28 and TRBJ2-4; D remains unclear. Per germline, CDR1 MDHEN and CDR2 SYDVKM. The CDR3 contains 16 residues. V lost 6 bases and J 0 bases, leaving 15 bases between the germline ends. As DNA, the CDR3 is TGTGCCAGCAGCCCTTTACGGAACCTAGCCAAAAACATTCAGTACTTC. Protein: CASSPLRNLAKNIQYF.

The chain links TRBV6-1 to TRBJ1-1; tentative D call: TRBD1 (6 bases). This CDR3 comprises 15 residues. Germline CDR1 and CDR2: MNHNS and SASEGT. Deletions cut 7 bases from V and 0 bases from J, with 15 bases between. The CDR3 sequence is CASKLYGGLNTEAFF. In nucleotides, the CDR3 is TGTGCCAGCAAATTGTATGGGGGCTTGAACACTGAAGCTTTCTTT.

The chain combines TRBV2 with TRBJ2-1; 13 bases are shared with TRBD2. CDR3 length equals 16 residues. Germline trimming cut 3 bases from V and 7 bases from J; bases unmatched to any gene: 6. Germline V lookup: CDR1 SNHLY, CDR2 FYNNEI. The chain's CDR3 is CASSDGTSGAGNEQFF. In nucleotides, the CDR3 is TGTGCCAGCAGTGATGGGACTAGCGGGGCAGGGAATGAGCAGTTCTTC.

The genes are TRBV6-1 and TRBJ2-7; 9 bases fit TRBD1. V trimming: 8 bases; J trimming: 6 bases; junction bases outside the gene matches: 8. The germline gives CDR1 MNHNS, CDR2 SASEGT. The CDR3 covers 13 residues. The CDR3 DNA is TGTGCCAGCGGGCGGGACAGGGTATCCGAGCAGTACTTC. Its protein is CASGRDRVSEQYF.

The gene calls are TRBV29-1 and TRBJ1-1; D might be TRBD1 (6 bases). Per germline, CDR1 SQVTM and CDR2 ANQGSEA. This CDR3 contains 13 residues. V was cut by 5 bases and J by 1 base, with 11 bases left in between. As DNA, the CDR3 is TGCAGCGTTCCCGACAGGAGGAACACTGAAGCTTTCTTT. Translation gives CSVPDRRNTEAFF. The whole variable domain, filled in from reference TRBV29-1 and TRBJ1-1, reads SAVISQKPSRDICQRGTSLTIQCQVDSQVTMMFWYRQQPGQSLTLIATANQGSEATYESGFVIDKFPISRPNLTFSTLTVSNMSPEDSSIYLCSVPDRRNTEAFFGQGTRLTVV.

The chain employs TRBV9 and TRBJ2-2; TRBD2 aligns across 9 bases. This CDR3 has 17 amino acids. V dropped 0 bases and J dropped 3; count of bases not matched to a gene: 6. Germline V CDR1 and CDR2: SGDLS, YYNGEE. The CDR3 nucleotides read TGTGCCAGCAGCGTAGGGCTTAGCGGGGGTTACACCGGGGAGCTGTTTTTT. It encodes CASSVGLSGGYTGELFF.

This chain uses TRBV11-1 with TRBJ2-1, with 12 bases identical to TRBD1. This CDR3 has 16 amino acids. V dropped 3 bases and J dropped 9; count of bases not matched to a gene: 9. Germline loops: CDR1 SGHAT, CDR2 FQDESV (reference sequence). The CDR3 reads CASSFRPGQGAGEQFF. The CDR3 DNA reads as TGTGCCAGCAGCTTTAGGCCGGGACAGGGGGCGGGTGAGCAGTTCTTC.

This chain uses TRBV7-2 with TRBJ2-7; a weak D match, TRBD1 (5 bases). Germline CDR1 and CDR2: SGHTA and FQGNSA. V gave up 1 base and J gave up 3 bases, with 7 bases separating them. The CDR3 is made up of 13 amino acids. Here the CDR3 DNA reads TGTGCCAGCAGCTTAGTTACAGGCTACGAGCAGTACTTC. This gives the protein CASSLVTGYEQYF. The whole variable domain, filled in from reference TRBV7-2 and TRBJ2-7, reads GAGVSQSPSNKVTEKGKDVELRCDPISGHTALYWYRQSLGQGLEFLIYFQGNSAPDKSGLPSDRFSAERTGGSVSTLTIQRTQQEDSAVYLCASSLVTGYEQYFGPGTRLTVT.

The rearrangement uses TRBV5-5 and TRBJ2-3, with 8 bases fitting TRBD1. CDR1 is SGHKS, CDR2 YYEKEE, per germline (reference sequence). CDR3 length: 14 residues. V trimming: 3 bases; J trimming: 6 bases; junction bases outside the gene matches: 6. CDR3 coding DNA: TGTGCCAGCAGCTCAAGGACAGGGATGGATACGCAGTATTTT. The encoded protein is CASSSRTGMDTQYF.

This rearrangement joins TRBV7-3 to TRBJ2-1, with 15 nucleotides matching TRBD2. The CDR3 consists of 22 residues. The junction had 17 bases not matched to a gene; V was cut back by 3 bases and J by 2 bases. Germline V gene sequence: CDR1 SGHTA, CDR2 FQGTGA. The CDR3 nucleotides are TGTGCCAGCAGCTTTGACGGGACTAGCGGGGGGCGGCTCTCGAAGCCCTACAATGAGCAGTTCTTC. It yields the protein CASSFDGTSGGRLSKPYNEQFF.

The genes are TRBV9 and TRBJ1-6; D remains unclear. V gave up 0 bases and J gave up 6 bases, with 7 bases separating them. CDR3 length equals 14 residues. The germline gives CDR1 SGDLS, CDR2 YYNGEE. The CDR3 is CASSVGQFNSPLHF. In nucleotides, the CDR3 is TGTGCCAGCAGCGTAGGCCAGTTTAATTCACCCCTCCACTTT. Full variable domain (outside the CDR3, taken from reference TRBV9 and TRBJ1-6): DSGVTQTPKHLITATGQRVTLRCSPRSGDLSVYWYQQSLDQGLQFLIQYYNGEERAKGNILERFSAQQFPDLHSELNLSSLELGDSALYFCASSVGQFNSPLHFGNGTRLTVT.